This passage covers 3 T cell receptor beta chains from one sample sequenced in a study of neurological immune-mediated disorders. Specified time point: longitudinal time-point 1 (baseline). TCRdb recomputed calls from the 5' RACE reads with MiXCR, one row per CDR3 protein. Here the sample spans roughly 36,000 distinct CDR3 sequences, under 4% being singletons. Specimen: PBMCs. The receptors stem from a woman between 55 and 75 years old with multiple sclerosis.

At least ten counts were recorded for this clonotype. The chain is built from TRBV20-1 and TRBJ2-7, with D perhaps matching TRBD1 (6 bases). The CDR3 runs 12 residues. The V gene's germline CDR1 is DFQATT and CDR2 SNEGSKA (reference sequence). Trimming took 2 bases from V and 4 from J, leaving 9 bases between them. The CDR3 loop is CSARYQGYEQYF. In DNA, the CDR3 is TGCAGTGCTAGATACCAGGGGTACGAGCAGTACTTC.

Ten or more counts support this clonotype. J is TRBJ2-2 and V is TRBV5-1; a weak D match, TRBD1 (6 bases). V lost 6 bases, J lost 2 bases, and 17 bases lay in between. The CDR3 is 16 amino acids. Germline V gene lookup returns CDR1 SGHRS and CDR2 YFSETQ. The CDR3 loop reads CASTLLTGDNTGELFF. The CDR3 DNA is TGCGCCAGCACTTTGCTGACAGGAGACAACACCGGGGAGCTGTTTTTT.

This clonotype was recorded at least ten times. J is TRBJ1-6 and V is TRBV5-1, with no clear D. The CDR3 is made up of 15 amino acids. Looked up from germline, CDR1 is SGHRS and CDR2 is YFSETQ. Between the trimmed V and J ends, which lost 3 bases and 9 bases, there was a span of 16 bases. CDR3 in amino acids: CASSSEGIVSSPLHF. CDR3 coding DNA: TGCGCCAGCAGCTCAGAAGGAATCGTGTCTTCACCCCTCCACTTT.